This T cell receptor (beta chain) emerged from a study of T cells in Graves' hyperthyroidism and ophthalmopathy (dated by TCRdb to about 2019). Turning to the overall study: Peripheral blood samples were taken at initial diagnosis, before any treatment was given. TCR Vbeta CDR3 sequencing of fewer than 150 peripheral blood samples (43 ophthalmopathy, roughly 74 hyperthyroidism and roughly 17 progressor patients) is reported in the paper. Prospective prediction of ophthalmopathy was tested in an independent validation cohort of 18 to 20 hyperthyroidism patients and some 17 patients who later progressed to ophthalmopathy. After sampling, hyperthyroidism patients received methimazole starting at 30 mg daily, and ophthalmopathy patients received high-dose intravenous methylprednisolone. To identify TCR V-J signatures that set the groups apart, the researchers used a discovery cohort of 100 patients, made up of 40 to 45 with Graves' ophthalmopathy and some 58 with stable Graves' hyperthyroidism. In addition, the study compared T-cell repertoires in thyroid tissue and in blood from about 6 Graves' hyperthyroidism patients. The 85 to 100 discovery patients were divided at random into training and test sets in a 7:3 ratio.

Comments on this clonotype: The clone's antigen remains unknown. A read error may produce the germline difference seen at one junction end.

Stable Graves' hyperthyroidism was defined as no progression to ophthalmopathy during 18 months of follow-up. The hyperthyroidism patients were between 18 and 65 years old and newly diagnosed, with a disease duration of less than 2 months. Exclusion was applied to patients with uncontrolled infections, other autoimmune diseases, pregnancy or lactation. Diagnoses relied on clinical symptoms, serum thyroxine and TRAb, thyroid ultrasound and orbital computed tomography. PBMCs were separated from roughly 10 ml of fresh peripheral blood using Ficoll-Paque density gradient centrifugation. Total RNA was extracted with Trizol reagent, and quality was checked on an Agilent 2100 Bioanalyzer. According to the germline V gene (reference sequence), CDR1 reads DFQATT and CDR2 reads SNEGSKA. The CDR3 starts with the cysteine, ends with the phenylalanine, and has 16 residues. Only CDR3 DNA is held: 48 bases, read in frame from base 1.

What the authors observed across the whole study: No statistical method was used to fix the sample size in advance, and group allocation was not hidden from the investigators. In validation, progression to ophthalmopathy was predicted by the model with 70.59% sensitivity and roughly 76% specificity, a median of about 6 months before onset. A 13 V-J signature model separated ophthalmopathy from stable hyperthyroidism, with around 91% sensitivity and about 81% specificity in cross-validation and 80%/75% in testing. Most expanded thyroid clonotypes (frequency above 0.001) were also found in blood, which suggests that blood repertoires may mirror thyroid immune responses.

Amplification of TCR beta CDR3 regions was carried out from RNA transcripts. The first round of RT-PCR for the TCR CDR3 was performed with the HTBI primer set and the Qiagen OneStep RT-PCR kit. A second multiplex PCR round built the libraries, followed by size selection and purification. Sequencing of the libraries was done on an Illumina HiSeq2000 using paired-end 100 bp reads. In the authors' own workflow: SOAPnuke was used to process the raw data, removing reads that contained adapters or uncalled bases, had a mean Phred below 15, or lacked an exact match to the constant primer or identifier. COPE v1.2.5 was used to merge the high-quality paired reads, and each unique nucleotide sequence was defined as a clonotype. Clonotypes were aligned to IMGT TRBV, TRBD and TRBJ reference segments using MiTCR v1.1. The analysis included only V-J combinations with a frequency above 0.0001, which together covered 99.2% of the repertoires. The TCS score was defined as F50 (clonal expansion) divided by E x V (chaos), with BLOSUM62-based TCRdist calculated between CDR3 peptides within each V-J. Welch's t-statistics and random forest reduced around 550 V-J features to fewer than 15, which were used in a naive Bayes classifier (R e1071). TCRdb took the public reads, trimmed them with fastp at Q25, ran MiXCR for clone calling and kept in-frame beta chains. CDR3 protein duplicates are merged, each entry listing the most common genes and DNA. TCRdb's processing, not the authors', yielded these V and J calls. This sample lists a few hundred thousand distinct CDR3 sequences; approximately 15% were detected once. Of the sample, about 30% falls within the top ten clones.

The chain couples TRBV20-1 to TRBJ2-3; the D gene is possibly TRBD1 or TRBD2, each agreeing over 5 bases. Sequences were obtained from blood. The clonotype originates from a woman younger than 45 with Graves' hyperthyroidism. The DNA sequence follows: TGCAGTGCTAGTCCTTCGGGGCGGGCTAACACAAATACGCAGTATTTT. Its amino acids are CSASPSGRANTNTQYF.